Following are 6 T cell receptor beta chains from one sample sequenced in a study of HIV-infected patients and healthy controls. About 540 ng RNA was reverse transcribed with alpha and beta constant-region primers. Alpha and beta chain libraries were made separately by chain-specific third strand synthesis with multiplexing indices. TCRdb re-derived calls from the 5' RACE reads in MiXCR, one entry per CDR3 protein. The sample shows some 9,600 distinct CDR3 sequences, about 7% of them seen only once. No cell fractionation was done, so the repertoire covers all unsorted peripheral blood T cells. Source: blood, taken before antiretroviral therapy. The receptors stem from an adult with HIV infection.

This clonotype is deemed medium-sized. The chain recombines TRBV6-5 with TRBJ2-1, with TRBD1 matching 11 bases. The CDR3 contains 15 residues. The ends lost 7 bases at V and 6 bases at J; junction bases unmatched: 8. Germline V gives CDR1 MNHEY, CDR2 SVGAGI. CDR3 region: CASTTWTGGGNEQFF. Here the CDR3 DNA reads TGTGCCAGCACCACCTGGACAGGGGGCGGCAATGAGCAGTTCTTC.

The chain has TRBV11-1 and TRBJ2-3; a possible D gene is TRBD1 (6 bases). From germline, CDR1 is SGHAT and CDR2 FQDESV (reference sequence). The germline V and J ends were trimmed by 5 bases and 0 bases, with 9 bases remaining between them. This CDR3 has 14 residues. The CDR3 DNA reads TGTGCCAGCAGCCCGACAGGTAGCACAGATACGCAGTATTTT. Its translation is CASSPTGSTDTQYF.

This clonotype was found a few times. This chain connects TRBV20-1 to TRBJ1-1; no definite D call. This CDR3 contains 15 residues. The V gene's germline CDR1 is DFQATT and CDR2 SNEGSKA (reference sequence). The V gene lost 2 bases and the J gene lost 6 bases, with 19 bases spanning the gap. The CDR3 loop is CSARFQAFTSPEAFF. The CDR3 coding sequence is TGCAGTGCTAGATTCCAGGCATTCACCTCTCCTGAAGCTTTCTTT.

This clonotype was counted many times. This chain uses TRBV7-2 with TRBJ2-5; weak D call: TRBD2 (6 bases). Germline V gene lookup returns CDR1 SGHTA and CDR2 FQGNSA. Trimming took off 3 bases at V and 5 bases at J, with 13 bases between the two ends. The CDR3 contains 14 residues. The DNA for the CDR3 is TGTGCCAGCAGCTTGGGCCTGGGACTCGAGACCCAGTACTTC. Translated, it gives CASSLGLGLETQYF.

This clonotype was counted many times. The chain couples TRBV6-5 to TRBJ2-1; D ambiguous. Germline V lookup: CDR1 MNHEY, CDR2 SVGAGI. The CDR3 loop spans 12 amino acids. V gave up 4 bases and J gave up 5 bases, with 6 bases separating them. The CDR3 DNA is TGTGCCAGCAGTTCCCTAGACAATGAGCAGTTCTTC. Residues: CASSSLDNEQFF.

There are many counts of this clonotype. This CDR3 is CASSTSGGSGANVLTF. The CDR3 bases are TGTGCCAGCAGCACCAGCGGGGGATCTGGGGCCAACGTCCTGACTTTC. This sequence joins TRBV7-9 and TRBJ2-6; TRBD2 matches 8 bases. The length of the CDR3 is 16 residues. The germline V gene has CDR1 SEHNR and CDR2 FQNEAQ (reference sequence). Losses at the gene ends were 5 bases for V and 1 base for J; bases not matched to a gene: 4.